The 23 T cell receptor beta chains in this list originate from one sample, sequenced in a study of cytomegalovirus exposure and HLA in healthy donors. Libraries were prepared by immunoSEQ multiplex PCR; TCRdb keeps only in-frame clonotypes and omits some of them. The table lists roughly 120,000 clones, about 88% of them singletons. The sample comprised PBMCs. Receptors were obtained from a woman aged 18-29 years in good health and CMV-seronegative.

The chain links TRBV7-2 to TRBJ1-6; 7 nucleotides match TRBD1. CDR3 length: 16 residues. The V segment lost 0 bases and the J segment 7 bases; nucleotides outside the gene matches: 6. CDR1 is SGHTA and CDR2 is FQGNSA in the germline V gene. In DNA, the CDR3 is TGTGCCAGCAGCTTAGCAGGGGGCCTAGGAAATTCACCCCTCCACTTT. Its protein product is CASSLAGGLGNSPLHF.

The gene calls are TRBV7-9 and TRBJ2-1, with D maybe TRBD2 (6 bases). The CDR3 length is 14 residues. V was cut by 8 bases and J by 6 bases, with 17 bases left in between. Germline CDR1 SEHNR, CDR2 FQNEAQ (reference sequence). CDR3 coding DNA: TGTGCCAGCGCGGGGCAGGAGTGGCCCAATGAGCAGTTCTTC. Protein sequence: CASAGQEWPNEQFF.

The chain joins TRBV20-1 to TRBJ1-2; no clear D. The CDR3 sequence is 10 residues long. The V gene's germline CDR1 is DFQATT and CDR2 SNEGSKA (reference sequence). V was cut by 0 bases and J by 9 bases, with 5 bases left in between. CDR3 sequence: CSARENSYTF. The CDR3 DNA is TGCAGTGCTAGAGAGAACAGCTACACCTTC.

The chain links TRBV14 to TRBJ1-3; a possible D gene is TRBD1 (6 bases). V dropped 4 bases and J dropped 4 bases, with 11 bases sitting between them. CDR1 is SGHDN and CDR2 is FVKESK in the germline V gene. The CDR3 totals 14 residues. CDR3 coding DNA: TGTGCCAGCAGCCGATCGGACAGCGGAAACACCATATATTTT. This encodes CASSRSDSGNTIYF.

The gene calls are TRBV7-7 and TRBJ2-5; 10 bases are shared with TRBD2. Germline V lookup: CDR1 SSHAT, CDR2 FNYEAQ (reference sequence). The CDR3 covers 17 residues. V dropped 2 bases and J dropped 5; count of bases not matched to a gene: 11. In DNA, the CDR3 is TGTGCCAGCAGCTTAAAACTAGCGGGACCCCCGGGGGAGACCCAGTACTTC. It is translated as CASSLKLAGPPGETQYF.

The rearrangement uses TRBV29-1 and TRBJ1-1, with a weak D call TRBD1 (6 bases). CDR1 and CDR2 from the germline V gene are SQVTM and ANQGSEA. The V end lost 4 bases, the J end lost 4 bases, and 13 bases lay between the germline ends. The CDR3 length is 13 residues. In DNA form, the CDR3 reads TGCAGCGTTGTCGGGGGGCTCAGCACTGAAGCTTTCTTT. Protein sequence: CSVVGGLSTEAFF.

The rearrangement uses TRBV4-1 and TRBJ2-2; 9 positions agree with TRBD2. The CDR3 length is 17 residues. Trimming removed 3 bases from V and 6 bases from J; junction bases left unmatched: 11. The germline V gene encodes CDR1 MGHRA and CDR2 YSYEKL. The CDR3 reads CASSQWSGGGVAGELFF. DNA for the CDR3: TGCGCCAGCAGCCAGTGGTCGGGCGGGGGGGTCGCCGGGGAGCTGTTTTTT.

This clone was counted between two and nine times. The chain uses TRBV2 and TRBJ2-7; D possibly corresponds to TRBD2 (5 bases). The V gene lost 6 bases and the J gene lost 4 bases, with 19 bases spanning the gap. Germline CDR1 SNHLY, CDR2 FYNNEI. The CDR3 totals 15 residues. The CDR3 loop is CASRDLVLAPYEQYF. The CDR3 nucleotides read TGTGCCAGCAGGGATCTCGTTCTAGCTCCTTACGAGCAGTACTTC.

V is TRBV5-1 and J is TRBJ1-5; 12 bases are a match to TRBD1. Germline V gene lookup returns CDR1 SGHRS and CDR2 YFSETQ. V was pared by 3 bases and J by 4 bases, with 5 bases of the junction left unmatched. This CDR3 is built from 16 residues. The DNA for the CDR3 is TGCGCCAGCAGCTGGGGACAGGGGGCAGAAAATCAGCCCCAGCATTTT. It codes for CASSWGQGAENQPQHF. Based on the CDR3 plus reference TRBV5-1 and TRBJ1-5, the full variable domain is KAGVTQTPRYLIKTRGQQVTLSCSPISGHRSVSWYQQTPGQGLQFLFEYFSETQRNKGNFPGRFSGRQFSNSRSEMNVSTLELGDSALYLCASSWGQGAENQPQHFGDGTRLSIL.

CDR3 coding DNA: TGTGCCAGCAGTGACGGGGGGACAGGGGAACGTGGCTACACCTTC. Protein: CASSDGGTGERGYTF. The chain carries TRBV6-1 and TRBJ1-2; 10 bases fit TRBD1. The CDR3 spans 15 residues. V shed 3 bases, J shed 7 bases, and the junction held 8 bases outside the gene matches. Looked up from germline, CDR1 is MNHNS and CDR2 is SASEGT.

The chain is built from TRBV11-2 and TRBJ1-4; TRBD1 matches 8 bases. J was trimmed by 7 bases and V by 1 base; bases with no gene match: 2. Per germline, CDR1 SGHAT and CDR2 FQNNGV. This CDR3 has 14 residues. In DNA form, the CDR3 reads TGTGCCAGCAGCTTAGGGACAGGGACTGAAAAACTGTTTTTT. Translation: CASSLGTGTEKLFF.

The chain carries TRBV28 and TRBJ2-7; 8 bases match TRBD1. Germline assignment: CDR1 MDHEN and CDR2 SYDVKM. Germline trimming cut 2 bases from V and 2 bases from J; bases unmatched to any gene: 8. The CDR3 spans 16 residues. DNA of the CDR3: TGTGCCAGCAGTTTAGAGACGGACAGGGTTACCTACGAGCAGTACTTC. This encodes CASSLETDRVTYEQYF.

The rearrangement joins TRBV30 to TRBJ1-2, with D maybe TRBD1 (5 bases). This CDR3 spans 12 amino acids. The germline V gene encodes CDR1 GTSNPN and CDR2 SVGIG (reference sequence). The V end lost 2 bases, the J end lost 7 bases, and 11 bases lay between the germline ends. CDR3 sequence: CAWSRGEGGYTF. CDR3 nucleotide sequence: TGTGCCTGGAGTCGGGGGGAAGGTGGCTACACCTTC.

CDR3 loop: CASRRDSETQYF. CDR3 sequence (DNA): TGTGCCAGCAGACGGGACTCTGAGACCCAGTACTTC. The rearrangement uses TRBV5-4 and TRBJ2-5, with D possibly TRBD2 on 6 matching bases. Germline loops: CDR1 SGHNT, CDR2 YYREEE (reference sequence). The CDR3 sequence is 12 residues long. The V end lost 5 bases, the J end lost 5 bases, and 10 bases lay between the germline ends.

This clone was recorded only once. The gene calls are TRBV7-2 and TRBJ2-6; D not resolved. The CDR3 is 16 amino acids. The V gene's germline CDR1 is SGHTA and CDR2 FQGNSA. The V end was cut by 1 base, the J end by 2 bases, with 9 bases between. CDR3 sequence: CASSLDWAAGANVLTF. The CDR3, as DNA: TGTGCCAGCAGCTTAGATTGGGCAGCTGGGGCCAACGTCCTGACTTTC.

V is TRBV6-1 and J is TRBJ2-2; D might be TRBD1 (6 bases). CDR1 is MNHNS, CDR2 SASEGT, per germline. This CDR3 spans 15 amino acids. With 8 bases removed from V and 3 bases from J, the gap between germline ends came to 16 bases. CDR3: CASADRPPDTGELFF. CDR3 DNA sequence: TGTGCCAGCGCAGACAGGCCCCCCGACACCGGGGAGCTGTTTTTT.

This chain links TRBV28 with TRBJ2-2, with D possibly matching TRBD1 (5 bases). Germline V gene data show CDR1 as MDHEN and CDR2 as SYDVKM. V was clipped by 6 bases and J by 13 bases, with 18 bases between them. The CDR3 is 13 residues long. The CDR3 nucleotides are TGTGCCAGCAGATACTCCAGGGAAGCGTGGCTGTTTTTT. This codes for CASRYSREAWLFF.

V usage is TRBV28 and J usage is TRBJ2-7; perhaps TRBD1 as D (5 bases). V shed 6 bases and J shed 0 bases, with 12 bases lying between them. The V gene's germline CDR1 is MDHEN and CDR2 SYDVKM. The CDR3 is made up of 14 amino acids. CDR3 region: CASRGRLSSYEQYF. As DNA, the CDR3 is TGTGCCAGCAGGGGGCGTTTGAGCTCCTACGAGCAGTACTTC.

V and J are TRBV2 and TRBJ2-3; 12 nucleotides align to TRBD2. The V gene end was trimmed by 10 bases and the J gene end by 3 bases; junction bases not matched to a gene: 14. Germline lookup yields CDR1 SNHLY and CDR2 FYNNEI. The CDR3 covers 17 residues. CDR3 amino acids: CATDPSGGADNTDTQYF. Written as DNA, the CDR3 is TGTGCCACCGATCCTAGCGGGGGGGCCGATAATACAGATACGCAGTATTTT.

V gene TRBV27 combines with J gene TRBJ2-3; 7 nucleotides agree with TRBD2. The CDR3 consists of 15 residues. The junction had 10 bases not matched to a gene; V was cut back by 3 bases and J by 7 bases. CDR1 and CDR2 (germline): MNHEY, SMNVEV (reference sequence). Here the CDR3 DNA reads TGTGCCAGCAGTTTGGGGCCCGGACTAGGGAATACGCAGTATTTT. This encodes CASSLGPGLGNTQYF.

The chain couples TRBV27 to TRBJ2-7; 13 nucleotides match TRBD2. V shed 5 bases and J 3 bases; nucleotides not matched to a gene: 10. Germline loops: CDR1 MNHEY, CDR2 SMNVEV (reference sequence). The CDR3 covers 17 residues. The CDR3 nucleotides read TGTGCCAGCAGTCGCCGCCAGGGACTAGCGGGGATCTACGAGCAGTACTTC. This translates into CASSRRQGLAGIYEQYF.

V usage is TRBV29-1 and J usage is TRBJ2-7; D might be TRBD2 (5 bases). Germline V CDR1 and CDR2: SQVTM, ANQGSEA. V lost 1 base, J lost 3 bases, and 19 bases lay in between. The CDR3 covers 16 residues. DNA for the CDR3: TGCAGCGTTGAAGGTGTAGGGCCCGAACTAGACTACGAGCAGTACTTC. Translating gives CSVEGVGPELDYEQYF.

This clone is a singleton in its sample. The chain is built from TRBV6-1 and TRBJ2-1, with a weak D call TRBD2 (6 bases). Germline V gives CDR1 MNHNS, CDR2 SASEGT. Between the trimmed V and J ends, which lost 2 bases and 0 bases, there was a span of 8 bases. The CDR3 covers 15 residues. The CDR3 DNA follows: TGTGCCAGCAGTGAAACGACTAGCTCCTACAATGAGCAGTTCTTC. Encoded protein: CASSETTSSYNEQFF.